This T cell receptor (beta chain) derives from a study of cytomegalovirus exposure and HLA in healthy donors. Study background: About 85 million unique TCRs from HLA-typed donors were held in an early release of data. Broader study findings: Available immune exposure information covered CMV serostatus only. The study dropped some indistinguishable V segments, TRBV6-2 and TRBV6-3 among them.

Use of 60 Vbeta and 13 Jbeta primers characterized the PCR. Source study methods: Later work found 65 million to 100 million unique TCR beta chains, with 9.5 million to 14 million shared. The repertoire was sequenced with immunoSEQ multiplex PCR; TCRdb's copy has only in-frame clones and lacks some. V and J calls and clone size are as listed in that table; D and trimming were resolved from the DNA. Seen here are roughly 120,000 clones, less than 85% observed once, and the top ten hold approximately 2.1%. Germline loops: CDR1 SGHRS, CDR2 YFSETQ. The CDR3 is 17 amino acids. J was trimmed by 5 bases and V by 0 bases; bases with no gene match: 5. With respect to this clone: Its specificity is unknown.

Material for sequencing was PBMCs. The chain carries TRBV5-1 and TRBJ2-1, with TRBD2 matching 13 bases. The receptor was isolated from a woman between 40 and 55 years old in good health and CMV-seropositive. This CDR3 reads CASSLGGTSGNNNEQFF. The DNA of the CDR3 is TGCGCCAGCAGCTTGGGAGGGACTAGCGGGAACAACAATGAGCAGTTCTTC.